The source of this T cell receptor (beta chain) is a study of cytomegalovirus exposure and HLA in healthy donors. Study-level findings and limits: Later, TCR association rates were found to vary by HLA locus, highest for DRB1 and lowest for HLA-C. V- and J-gene trimming in TCR beta was tied to a missense DCLRE1C variant by an analysis performed later. In a later analysis, productive TCRs from donors in an Asian-associated ancestry cluster reportedly carried fewer N-insertions than the cohort mean.

The PCR used 60 Vbeta and 13 Jbeta primers. TCRdb's copy holds only in-frame clones and misses some; the assay was immunoSEQ multiplex PCR. The profile shows more than 95,000 clones, 83% of them singletons. Germline CDR1 is SGHTA and CDR2 is FQGNSA. J gave up 4 bases and V 1 base, and 5 bases lay outside the gene matches. The CDR3 length is 16 residues. As regards this clone: What it binds is not known.

The donors, nominally healthy at sampling, likely had unrecorded immune exposures. The receptor was derived from a young man in good health and CMV-seronegative. The sample comprised PBMCs. The chain uses TRBV7-2 and TRBJ1-2; 11 bases are shared with TRBD1. This CDR3 reads CASSLGWTGGAYGYTF. CDR3 in DNA: TGTGCCAGCAGCTTAGGATGGACAGGGGGCGCCTATGGCTACACCTTC.